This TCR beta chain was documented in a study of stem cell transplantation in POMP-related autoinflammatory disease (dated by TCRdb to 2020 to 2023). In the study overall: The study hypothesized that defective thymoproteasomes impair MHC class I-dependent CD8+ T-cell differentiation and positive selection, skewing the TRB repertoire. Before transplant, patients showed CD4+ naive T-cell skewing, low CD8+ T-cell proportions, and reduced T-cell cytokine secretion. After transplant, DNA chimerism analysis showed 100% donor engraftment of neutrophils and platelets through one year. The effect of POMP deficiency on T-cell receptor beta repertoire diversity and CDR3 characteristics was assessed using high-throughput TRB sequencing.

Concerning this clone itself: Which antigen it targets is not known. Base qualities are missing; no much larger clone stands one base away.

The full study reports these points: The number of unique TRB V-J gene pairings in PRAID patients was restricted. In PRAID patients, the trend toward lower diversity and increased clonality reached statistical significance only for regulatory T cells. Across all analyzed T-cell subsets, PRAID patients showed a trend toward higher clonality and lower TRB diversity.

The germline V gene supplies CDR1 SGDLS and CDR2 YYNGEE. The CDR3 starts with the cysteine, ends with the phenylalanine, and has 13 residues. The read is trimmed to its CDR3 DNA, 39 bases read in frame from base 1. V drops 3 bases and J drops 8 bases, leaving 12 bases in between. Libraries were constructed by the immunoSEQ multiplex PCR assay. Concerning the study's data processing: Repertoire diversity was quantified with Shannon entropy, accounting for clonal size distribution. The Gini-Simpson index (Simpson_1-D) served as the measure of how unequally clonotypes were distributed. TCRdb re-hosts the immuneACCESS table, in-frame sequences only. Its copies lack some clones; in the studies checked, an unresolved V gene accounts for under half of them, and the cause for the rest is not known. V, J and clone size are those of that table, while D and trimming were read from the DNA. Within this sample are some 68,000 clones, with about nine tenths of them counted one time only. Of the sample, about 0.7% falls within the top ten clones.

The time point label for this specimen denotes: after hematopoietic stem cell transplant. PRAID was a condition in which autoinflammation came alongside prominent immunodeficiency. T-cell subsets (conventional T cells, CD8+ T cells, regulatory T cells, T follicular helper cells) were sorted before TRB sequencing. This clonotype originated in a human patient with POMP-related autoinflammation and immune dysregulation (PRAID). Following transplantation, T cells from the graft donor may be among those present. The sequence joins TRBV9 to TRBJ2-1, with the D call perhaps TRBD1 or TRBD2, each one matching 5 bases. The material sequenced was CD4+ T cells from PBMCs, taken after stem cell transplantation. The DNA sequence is TGTGCCAGCAGCGCTACCCGGGACCATGAGCAGTTCTTC. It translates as CASSATRDHEQFF.